This T cell receptor (beta chain) was profiled in a study of neurological immune-mediated disorders (dated by TCRdb to between 2018 and 2021). Some background on the complete study: Among the roughly 34 multiple sclerosis patients, relapsing-remitting MS accounted for some 30 and secondary progressive MS accounted for 3. Peripheral blood TCR-beta repertoires from HTLV-I-associated myelopathy (HAM/TSP) patients, multiple sclerosis patients and healthy controls were compared by UMI-based sequencing. The approximately 110 TCR-beta libraries included longitudinal samples, technical triplicates and paired sorted CD4+ and CD8+ T-cell subsets alongside PBMC samples. Of the approximately 68 subjects in the cohort, about 14 were HAM/TSP patients, roughly 35 were multiple sclerosis patients, and some 20 were healthy controls. Beyond this particular receptor, the publication reports: No identical CDR3 amino acid sequences were shared among expanded clones across subjects, suggesting private TCR-beta repertoires in all groups. In a phylogenetic analysis, the repertoires of 18 out of 34 MS patients fell into a single cluster of related CDR3 sequences, pointing to a possible signature at the repertoire level. TCR clonal expansion was highest in HAM/TSP patients and lowest in MS patients, with MS patients falling below even healthy controls. No clinical or MRI features were associated with the MS cluster, and the authors said that larger cohorts are needed.

Relative to its sample, this clonotype is medium-sized (0.01 to 0.1%). What antigen it recognizes has not been identified. One base away there is no much larger clone; base qualities are not given. To synthesize cDNA, template-switch 5'RACE was performed with a primer carrying a 10-nucleotide random unique molecular identifier so that each TCR transcript was tagged. Over 160 million TCR-beta sequences, covering 15-18 subjects, were produced in each sequencing run. Total RNA was extracted with the RNeasy kit. Using the KAPA Real-time Library Amplification kit, TCR-beta VDJ regions were amplified with primers for the TCR constant region and the 5'RACE anchor. Sample indexes and Illumina adaptors were added in a first PCR, and a second PCR then increased library yield. After Ampure bead purification, the roughly 650 bp TCR product was size-selected on a 2% E-gel SizeSelection system. Before pooling, library quality was checked on a Bioanalyzer, concentration was measured with Qubit, and libraries were quantified with the Kapa Library Quantification kit. Paired-end 2 x 150 bp sequencing of the libraries was performed on an Illumina HiSeq 2500. To increase sequence diversity, about 25-31% phiX was spiked into each library pool. On the authors' methods: Quality-filtered reads were processed with the UMI-based MiGEC pipeline, which removed over 90% of raw TCR sequences during error correction. VDJ genes were aligned to IMGT germline references, and clonotypes were defined by unique CDR3 amino acid sequence plus V-J genes. VDJtools evaluated clonal expansion, Shannon diversity and CDR3 relatedness (CalcPairwiseDistances, ClusterSamples); CLCbio workbench built phylogenetic trees. Expanded clones were defined as having at least 8 unique UMIs, based on coefficient-of-variation modelling across technical triplicates. Starting from the raw public reads, TCRdb applied fastp trimming at Q25, assembled clones with MiXCR and retained in-frame beta chains. Each record represents a unique CDR3 protein, reported with the most common genes and DNA among its rows. These V and J calls derive from TCRdb rather than the authors' analysis. The sample table contains more than 45,000 distinct CDR3 sequences; only one count was recorded for 4.2% of them. Around 3% of the sample belongs to the ten largest clones.

V sheds 1 base and J sheds 4 bases, leaving 12 bases between their ends. Its CDR3 holds 15 amino acids, cysteine through phenylalanine. Just the 45-base CDR3 DNA is kept, in frame starting at base 1. CDR1 and CDR2, looked up from the germline V gene (reference sequence), are MNHEY and SMNVEV. For unsorted PBMC libraries, 2 million PBMCs were used after storage in RNAlater at -80 degrees C until RNA extraction. Multiple sclerosis patients were enrolled in a US clinical protocol under which disease progression was evaluated by magnetic resonance imaging. PBMCs were separated from peripheral blood using Ficoll-Hypaque density gradient centrifugation and then cryopreserved in liquid nitrogen.

What was sequenced was PBMCs. The chain is made from TRBV27 and TRBJ2-3, and the D gene may be TRBD2, 5 bases matching. The clonotype comes from a man aged 45-65 years with multiple sclerosis. The DNA sequence reads TGTGCCAGCAGTTTATATGGTGGGAGTGCAGATACGCAGTATTTT. The encoded protein is CASSLYGGSADTQYF.